The 26 T cell receptor beta chains presented below share a single source sample, sequenced in a study of T cell changes during pregnancy in multiple sclerosis. TCRdb's copy holds only in-frame clones and misses some; the assay was immunoSEQ multiplex PCR. The sample shows 90,000 to 130,000 clones, approximately 90% of them seen only once. The sequencing here drew on peripheral blood, taken in the third trimester of pregnancy. Every receptor here comes from a female donor with multiple sclerosis, enrolled in a pregnancy study.

This clone appeared a single time. The chain carries TRBV18 and TRBJ1-1; D not certain. V shed 1 base and J shed 5 bases, with 14 bases lying between them. The CDR3 covers 15 residues. Per the germline V gene, CDR1 is KGHSH and CDR2 is LQKENI. CDR3 DNA sequence: TGTGCCAGCTCACCACAGGCCGGGGTCGGTACTGAAGCTTTCTTT. Translation: CASSPQAGVGTEAFF.

The chain has TRBV11-1 and TRBJ2-7; 12 nucleotides line up with TRBD2. This CDR3 comprises 16 residues. In germline, CDR1 is SGHAT, CDR2 FQDESV (reference sequence). V shed 5 bases and J 2 bases; nucleotides not matched to a gene: 7. The CDR3 DNA sequence: TGTGCCAGCAGCCGAGAACTAGCGGGAGGAACCTACGAGCAGTACTTC. It is translated as CASSRELAGGTYEQYF.

The gene calls are TRBV7-9 and TRBJ2-1; 8 nucleotides line up with TRBD2. The CDR3 totals 14 residues. V lost 11 bases, J lost 0 bases, and 6 bases stayed unmatched. The germline V gene has CDR1 SEHNR and CDR2 FQNEAQ (reference sequence). The CDR3 region has the DNA TGTGCCGGTAAGCGGGAGAGCTCCTACAATGAGCAGTTCTTC. As protein: CAGKRESSYNEQFF.

The chain combines TRBV6-6 with TRBJ1-5; unclear D gene. With 0 bases removed from V and 0 bases from J, the gap between germline ends came to 6 bases. The length of the CDR3 is 15 residues. Germline V gene sequence: CDR1 MNHNY, CDR2 SVGAGI (reference sequence). CDR3 region: CASSYSADSNQPQHF. In DNA form, the CDR3 reads TGTGCCAGCAGTTACTCGGCAGATAGCAATCAGCCCCAGCATTTT.

The chain joins TRBV9 to TRBJ2-2; perhaps TRBD1 as D (6 bases). Per germline, CDR1 SGDLS and CDR2 YYNGEE. The CDR3 runs to 18 residues. Trimming left V 1 base short and J 6 bases short, with 22 bases between. The CDR3 nucleotides read TGTGCCAGCAGCGTAACTGTGGGAACAGGGTTCGACGCCGGGGAGCTGTTTTTT. Its translation: CASSVTVGTGFDAGELFF. Drawing the rest from reference TRBV9 and TRBJ2-2, the complete variable domain is DSGVTQTPKHLITATGQRVTLRCSPRSGDLSVYWYQQSLDQGLQFLIQYYNGEERAKGNILERFSAQQFPDLHSELNLSSLELGDSALYFCASSVTVGTGFDAGELFFGEGSRLTVL.

This chain uses TRBV19 with TRBJ2-7; possible D gene TRBD2, 6 bases. Germline lookup yields CDR1 LNHDA and CDR2 SQIVND (reference sequence). This CDR3 has 14 amino acids. The germline V and J ends were trimmed by 6 bases and 5 bases, with 17 bases remaining between them. The CDR3 DNA sequence: TGTGCCAGTAGGAGCGGAGGGCCTTTGAACGAGCAGTACTTC. Protein product: CASRSGGPLNEQYF.

This clone was recorded once. V gene TRBV6-5 combines with J gene TRBJ1-5, with TRBD1 matching over 9 bases. The CDR3 runs to 15 residues. V shed 4 bases and J 3 bases; nucleotides not matched to a gene: 4. CDR1 is MNHEY, CDR2 SVGAGI, per germline. The CDR3, as DNA: TGTGCCAGCAGTTCGGACAGGGGCGACAATCAGCCCCAGCATTTT. Protein sequence: CASSSDRGDNQPQHF.

This clone was seen once. J is TRBJ2-1 and V is TRBV7-7; weak D call: TRBD2 (6 bases). The V gene's germline CDR1 is SSHAT and CDR2 FNYEAQ (reference sequence). This CDR3 is 16 amino acids long. V dropped 1 base and J dropped 6 bases, with 16 bases sitting between them. CDR3 sequence reads: CASSLGVGGGSNEQFF. The CDR3 DNA reads TGTGCCAGCAGCTTAGGAGTGGGGGGTGGCTCCAATGAGCAGTTCTTC.

This sequence joins TRBV7-3 and TRBJ2-7; 8 nucleotides agree with TRBD2. The CDR3 runs 15 residues. Germline V gene data show CDR1 as SGHTA and CDR2 as FQGTGA. V trimming: 3 bases; J trimming: 0 bases; junction bases outside the gene matches: 4. Written as DNA, the CDR3 is TGTGCCAGCAGCTTGGGAGCGGGAGACTCCTACGAGCAGTACTTC. Protein: CASSLGAGDSYEQYF. The variable domain in full, with the rest retrieved from reference TRBV7-3 and TRBJ2-7, is GAGVSQTPSNKVTEKGKYVELRCDPISGHTALYWYRQSLGQGPEFLIYFQGTGAADDSGLPNDRFFAVRPEGSVSTLKIQRTERGDSAVYLCASSLGAGDSYEQYFGPGTRLTVT.

The chain recombines TRBV5-1 with TRBJ1-4, with unresolved D. This CDR3 is built from 16 residues. V was trimmed by 0 bases and J by 0 bases, leaving 9 bases between them. Germline CDR1 and CDR2: SGHRS and YFSETQ. The DNA of the CDR3 is TGCGCCAGCAGCTTGGGCGTCGAGACAACTAATGAAAAACTGTTTTTT. Translation gives CASSLGVETTNEKLFF.

The V call is TRBV2, the J call TRBJ2-6, with 10 bases matching TRBD1. The germline V gene has CDR1 SNHLY and CDR2 FYNNEI. The trim removed 8 bases at V and 0 bases at J, leaving 7 bases unmatched. The CDR3 consists of 17 residues. CDR3 amino acids: CASGYRDRGSGANVLTF. For the CDR3, the DNA is TGTGCCAGCGGGTACCGGGACAGGGGCTCTGGGGCCAACGTCCTGACTTTC.

The J gene is TRBJ2-1, the V gene TRBV2; TRBD1 matches at 7 bases. The germline V gene has CDR1 SNHLY and CDR2 FYNNEI. The CDR3 has 12 residues. V trimming: 6 bases; J trimming: 8 bases; junction bases outside the gene matches: 4. CDR3 loop: CASRWDSYEQFF. In DNA form, the CDR3 reads TGTGCCAGCAGGTGGGACAGCTATGAGCAGTTCTTC.

The rearrangement joins TRBV7-9 to TRBJ2-3; 7 nucleotides match TRBD1. Per the germline V gene, CDR1 is SEHNR and CDR2 is FQNEAQ (reference sequence). The V segment lost 4 bases and the J segment 0 bases; nucleotides outside the gene matches: 4. The CDR3 length is 15 residues. Written as DNA, the CDR3 is TGTGCCAGCAGCTCCAGGGGGTCTAGCACAGATACGCAGTATTTT. This translates into CASSSRGSSTDTQYF.

V usage is TRBV6-6 and J usage is TRBJ1-5; D is unresolved. The CDR3 runs 13 residues. Deletions cut 7 bases from V and 7 bases from J, with 14 bases between. The germline CDR1 and CDR2 sequences are MNHNY and SVGAGI (reference sequence). CDR3 nucleotide sequence: TGTGCCAGCACCCAGACGGGAAACCAGCCCCAGCATTTT. This encodes CASTQTGNQPQHF.

Only one count was recorded for this clone. V gene TRBV4-2 combines with J gene TRBJ2-4, with 10 bases that match TRBD1. After removal of 4 bases from V and 2 bases from J, the junction contained 11 bases not matched to a gene. Per the germline V gene, CDR1 is LGHNA and CDR2 is YNFKEQ. This CDR3 is 18 amino acids long. As DNA, the CDR3 is TGTGCCAGCAGCCTCATTTTAGGACAGGGGGGAACCAAAAACATTCAGTACTTC. Amino acid sequence: CASSLILGQGGTKNIQYF.

The rearrangement links TRBV5-4 to TRBJ2-3; TRBD1 agrees at 8 bases. CDR3 length equals 18 residues. Per germline, CDR1 SGHNT and CDR2 YYREEE (reference sequence). J gave up 0 bases and V 4 bases, and 13 bases lay outside the gene matches. The CDR3 nucleotides read TGTGCCAGCAGCCCGGGACAGGCTTGGATACTAAGCACAGATACGCAGTATTTT. As protein: CASSPGQAWILSTDTQYF.

This clone has a single count. The J gene is TRBJ2-1, the V gene TRBV2, with TRBD1 matching over 8 bases. This CDR3 has 14 amino acids. Trimming took 6 bases from V and 1 from J; bases not matched to a gene: 2. Germline-derived CDR1 and CDR2 are SNHLY and FYNNEI. Here the CDR3 reads CASSQGASYNEQFF. CDR3 nucleotide sequence: TGTGCCAGCAGCCAGGGGGCATCCTACAATGAGCAGTTCTTC.

The chain carries TRBV4-1 and TRBJ2-7; possibly TRBD2 for D (5 bases). The CDR3 totals 14 residues. Trimming removed 0 bases at V and 3 bases at J, with 9 bases between. From germline, CDR1 is MGHRA and CDR2 YSYEKL. CDR3 in amino acids: CASSQDRGFYEQYF. CDR3 DNA: TGCGCCAGCAGCCAAGATAGAGGGTTCTACGAGCAGTACTTC.

The DNA of the CDR3 is TGTGCCTGGACACAACAGGGGTCGAGCTCTGGGGCCAACGTCCTGACTTTC. It codes for CAWTQQGSSSGANVLTF. The genes are TRBV30 and TRBJ2-6; TRBD1 matches at 7 bases. This CDR3 comprises 17 residues. Germline trimming cut 4 bases from V and 0 bases from J; bases unmatched to any gene: 9. Per germline, CDR1 GTSNPN and CDR2 SVGIG (reference sequence).

The V gene is TRBV6-5, the J gene TRBJ1-2, with D possibly TRBD1 on 6 matching bases. Trimming stripped 7 bases from V and 7 bases from J, with 10 bases between. The germline V gene encodes CDR1 MNHEY and CDR2 SVGAGI. This CDR3 spans 11 amino acids. The CDR3: CASKRGGGYTF. CDR3 DNA: TGTGCCAGCAAGAGGGGGGGTGGCTACACCTTC.

The chain carries TRBV18 and TRBJ1-4, with 9 bases identical to TRBD1. The ends lost 2 bases at V and 8 bases at J; junction bases unmatched: 6. This CDR3 is built from 15 residues. CDR1 KGHSH and CDR2 LQKENI come from the germline V gene. CDR3 DNA sequence: TGTGCCAGCTCACCAAACAGGGGGCTGAGAGAAAAACTGTTTTTT. Translating it yields CASSPNRGLREKLFF.

The rearrangement links TRBV27 to TRBJ1-1; no firm D call. V lost 6 bases, J lost 3 bases, and 11 bases lay in between. The germline V gene encodes CDR1 MNHEY and CDR2 SMNVEV (reference sequence). The CDR3 covers 13 residues. CDR3 nucleotide sequence: TGTGCCAGCAGACGGGTCGGGGACACTGAAGCTTTCTTT. Translation: CASRRVGDTEAFF.

The chain recombines TRBV7-2 with TRBJ2-3; TRBD2 is a possible D gene (5 bases). Trimming cost V 2 bases and J 0 bases, with 6 bases left between them. From germline, CDR1 is SGHTA and CDR2 FQGNSA. CDR3 length: 14 residues. The CDR3 reads CASSLTRSTDTQYF. CDR3 DNA sequence: TGTGCCAGCAGCTTAACTAGGAGCACAGATACGCAGTATTTT. The full variable domain, completed using reference TRBV7-2 and TRBJ2-3, is GAGVSQSPSNKVTEKGKDVELRCDPISGHTALYWYRQSLGQGLEFLIYFQGNSAPDKSGLPSDRFSAERTGGSVSTLTIQRTQQEDSAVYLCASSLTRSTDTQYFGPGTRLTVL.

The chain combines TRBV15 with TRBJ2-7, with 9 bases identical to TRBD1. Germline V gene data show CDR1 as LNHNV and CDR2 as YYDKDF (reference sequence). J gave up 1 base and V 3 bases, and 4 bases lay outside the gene matches. The CDR3 is 15 amino acids. This CDR3 is CATSSMGQGSYEQYF. Written as DNA, the CDR3 is TGTGCCACCAGCAGCATGGGACAGGGATCCTACGAGCAGTACTTC. Full variable domain (outside the CDR3, taken from reference TRBV15 and TRBJ2-7): DAMVIQNPRYQVTQFGKPVTLSCSQTLNHNVMYWYQQKSSQAPKLLFHYYDKDFNNEADTPDNFQSRRPNTSFCFLDIRSPGLGDTAMYLCATSSMGQGSYEQYFGPGTRLTVT.

The V and J genes are TRBV2 and TRBJ2-1; 9 nucleotides agree with TRBD2. Trimming removed 4 bases from V and 4 bases from J; junction bases left unmatched: 2. This CDR3 has 14 amino acids. Germline values: CDR1 SNHLY, CDR2 FYNNEI. Written as DNA, the CDR3 is TGTGCCAGCAGTGCAGCGGGGGGTTACAATGAGCAGTTCTTC. Its translation: CASSAAGGYNEQFF. Full variable domain (missing parts from reference TRBV2 and TRBJ2-1): EPEVTQTPSHQVTQMGQEVILRCVPISNHLYFYWYRQILGQKVEFLVSFYNNEISEKSEIFDDQFSVERPDGSNFTLKIRSTKLEDSAMYFCASSAAGGYNEQFFGPGTRLTVL.

The rearrangement joins TRBV30 to TRBJ2-3, with TRBD1 matching over 8 bases. The CDR3 is 13 amino acids. The V gene end was trimmed by 4 bases and the J gene end by 3 bases; junction bases not matched to a gene: 3. Germline CDR1 is GTSNPN and CDR2 is SVGIG (reference sequence). CDR3 amino acids: CAWTGGGTDTQYF. The CDR3 nucleotides are TGTGCCTGGACAGGGGGCGGGACAGATACGCAGTATTTT.